Listed below are T cell receptor beta chains from one sample, sequenced in a study of T cells in Graves' hyperthyroidism and ophthalmopathy. One entry per CDR3 protein, called by TCRdb with MiXCR from the multiplex PCR reads. The repertoire includes about 400,000 distinct CDR3 sequences, about 15% of them detected once, and 32% sits in the top ten. Material: blood. The source of these receptors is a woman younger than 45 with Graves' hyperthyroidism. Each CDR3 is given with its conserved first and last residue. D genes are given only for firm matches. Size values are once, few and many counts, or a class for expanded clones, and some rows have none.

TGTGCCAGCAGTTTAGGGACAGGGGGCGCGCCTAATGAAAAACTGTTTTTT	CASSLGTGGAPNEKLFF	TRBD1	TRBJ1-4	many	TRBV27
TGTGCCAGCTCACCAGGTATTAGCAATCAGCCCCAGCATTTT	CASSPGISNQPQHF	-	TRBJ1-5	many	TRBV18
TGTGCCAGCAGCCCCCAGGGATCCGGGATGGGCTACACCTTC	CASSPQGSGMGYTF	-	TRBJ1-2	many	TRBV7-9
TGTGCCAGCAGCTTAGGCCAGACGAGGGAAAAACTGTTTTTT	CASSLGQTREKLFF	-	TRBJ1-4	few	TRBV7-2
TGCAGCGTTGAAGATCACGCAGAGAGCTCCTACGAGCAGTACTTC	CSVEDHAESSYEQYF	-	TRBJ2-7	few	TRBV29-1
TGCAGTGCTAGAGACCGAAAATGGGACGGCACAGATACGCAGTATTTT	CSARDRKWDGTDTQYF	-	TRBJ2-3	-	TRBV20-1
TGTGCCAGCAGTCAACAGGGGGCTCGCTATGGCTACACCTTC	CASSQQGARYGYTF	TRBD1	TRBJ1-2	many	TRBV6-1
TGCAGTGCTAGAGATCCCAGGGGGGATAGCAATCAGCCCCAGCATTTT	CSARDPRGDSNQPQHF	TRBD1	TRBJ1-5	many	TRBV20-1
TGTGCCAGCACTTCGTCGACCACTGCAGATACGCAGTATTTT	CASTSSTTADTQYF	-	TRBJ2-3	few	TRBV7-9
TGTGCCTGGAGTGTACGGGGGCCAGATACGCAGTATTTT	CAWSVRGPDTQYF	-	TRBJ2-3	many	TRBV30
TGTGCCACCCGGCCCACTGAAGCTTTCTTT	CATRPTEAFF	-	TRBJ1-1	many	TRBV28
TGTGCCAGCAGCCCAGTGAGGGAGAGGGTCACTGAAGCTTTCTTT	CASSPVRERVTEAFF	-	TRBJ1-1	many	TRBV3-1
TGTGCCACCAGCAGAGAATGGGGGGCGCGGAATGAGCAGTTCTTC	CATSREWGARNEQFF	-	TRBJ2-1	-	TRBV15
TGTGCCAGCAGCGACCCTCCGGGACGGAACACTGAAGCTTTCTTT	CASSDPPGRNTEAFF	-	TRBJ1-1	-	TRBV27
TGTGCCAGCAGCCCCGCCCCAAGGCCGCAGTACTTC	CASSPAPRPQYF	-	TRBJ2-7	many	TRBV11-2
TGTGCCAGCAGCTTGGAATTCAGGGGTAGCAATCAGCCCCAGCATTTT	CASSLEFRGSNQPQHF	-	TRBJ1-5	many	TRBV5-5
TGTGCCACTATGACTAGCGGACAAGAGACCCAGTACTTC	CATMTSGQETQYF	TRBD2	TRBJ2-5	many	TRBV24-1
TGTGCCAGCAGCCGAGACCAGGGTAATTCACCCCTCCACTTT	CASSRDQGNSPLHF	-	TRBJ1-6	-	TRBV5-4
TGTGCCAGCTCACCAAATAGGGTAAGAGGTCAGCCCCAGCATTTT	CASSPNRVRGQPQHF	-	TRBJ1-5	many	TRBV18
TGTGCCAGCAGTCAGACAGGGGATCGGAGGTACGAGCAGTACTTC	CASSQTGDRRYEQYF	TRBD1	TRBJ2-7	many	TRBV6-1
TGTGCCAGCAGTTACTCTAGCGTTGATGAGCAGTTCTTC	CASSYSSVDEQFF	-	TRBJ2-1	few	TRBV6-5
TGCGCCAGCAGCTTGGTCCGACAGGGAGGGAATGAGCAGTTCTTC	CASSLVRQGGNEQFF	-	TRBJ2-1	many	TRBV5-1
TGTGCCAGCAATCGCGGGGTAGGGACAGATACGCAGTATTTT	CASNRGVGTDTQYF	-	TRBJ2-3	many	TRBV6-1
TGTGCCAGCTCACTAAATTTGGAAGGGGGCGCGGGGAACACTGAAGCTTTCTTT	CASSLNLEGGAGNTEAFF	TRBD1	TRBJ1-1	many	TRBV18
TGTGCCAGCAGTATGGGACAGGCCCCATACCTCCAAGAGACCCAGTACTTC	CASSMGQAPYLQETQYF	TRBD1	TRBJ2-5	many	TRBV6-1
TGTGCCAGCAGCTTAGATGTGAAGAACTATGGCTACACCTTC	CASSLDVKNYGYTF	-	TRBJ1-2	-	TRBV7-9
TGTGGGGCGGACAGGGTCACCGGGGAGCTGTTTTTT	CGADRVTGELFF	TRBD1	TRBJ2-2	many	TRBV2
TGTGCCAGCAGTTTATACCCGGCGGATGGCTACACCTTC	CASSLYPADGYTF	-	TRBJ1-2	many	TRBV27
TGTGCCAGCAGCCCCAGCGGGAGTAAAAAAGAGACCCAGTACTTC	CASSPSGSKKETQYF	TRBD2	TRBJ2-5	-	TRBV7-9
TGTGCCAGCAGCTTAACCGGATTAACCGGACTAGCAGTCGGGGAGCTGTTTTTT	CASSLTGLTGLAVGELFF	TRBD2	TRBJ2-2	many	TRBV11-2
TGCGCCAGCAGCCAAGATCCACTAGAAGGCAATGAGCAGTTCTTC	CASSQDPLEGNEQFF	-	TRBJ2-1	-	TRBV4-1
TGTGCCAGCAGTTTGGACAGAGCCCACTATAATTCACCCCTCCACTTT	CASSLDRAHYNSPLHF	-	TRBJ1-6	few	TRBV6-5
TGTGCCATCAGTGACCCCATAGGGGGAAGTGGGGCCAACGTCCTGACTTTC	CAISDPIGGSGANVLTF	-	TRBJ2-6	-	TRBV10-3
TGTGCTAGTGGTTCGGAGGGGGGAGCTTTCTTT	CASGSEGGAFF	-	TRBJ1-1	-	TRBV12-5
TGCAGCGTCGGAGGACAGGCAAATGAAAAACTGTTTTTT	CSVGGQANEKLFF	TRBD1	TRBJ1-4	few	TRBV29-1
TGTGCCAGTAACCTGCTGGGGAATCAGCCCCAGCATTTT	CASNLLGNQPQHF	-	TRBJ1-5	-	TRBV19
TGTGCCTGGAGCACAGGGGAACTCTATGGCTACACCTTC	CAWSTGELYGYTF	TRBD1	TRBJ1-2	many	TRBV30
TGTGCCAGCAGCGTAGGGCCAGGAGGATATTACAATGAGCAGTTCTTC	CASSVGPGGYYNEQFF	-	TRBJ2-1	few	TRBV9
TGCGCCAGCAGCAGAAGGGACAGGGGGCCTATGGCTTTCTTT	CASSRRDRGPMAFF	TRBD1	TRBJ1-1	-	TRBV5-1
TGTGCCAGCAGTTTATTAGTCAGCAAAAAGGGGTCTAGCGGGAACCACAAAGAGACCCAGTACTTC	CASSLLVSKKGSSGNHKETQYF	TRBD2	TRBJ2-5	many	TRBV28
TGTGCCAGCAAACCCGTGGGGCTCGGCAAAAACATTCAGTACTTC	CASKPVGLGKNIQYF	-	TRBJ2-4	-	TRBV28
TGTGCCAGCAGCGAGACTAGCGGGGGTATTTACGAGCAGTACTTC	CASSETSGGIYEQYF	TRBD2	TRBJ2-7	few	TRBV3-1